Below are 18 T cell receptor beta chains sequenced from a single sample in a study of siplizumab effects on memory and regulatory T cells. This table comes from immunoSEQ multiplex PCR, and its TCRdb copy is limited to in-frame clones, with some not included. The repertoire holds around 72,000 clones, with about 90% as singletons. The sample was CD8+ T cells sorted from blood. Every receptor here comes from a human donor in good health.

V usage is TRBV7-9 and J usage is TRBJ1-2; D gene ambiguous. Germline V gene lookup returns CDR1 SEHNR and CDR2 FQNEAQ (reference sequence). The ends were cut back, 1 base at V and 2 bases at J, with 14 bases in the middle. This CDR3 spans 16 amino acids. The CDR3 is CASSLDANDLNYGYTF. The CDR3 DNA is TGTGCCAGCAGCTTAGACGCAAACGATTTGAACTATGGCTACACCTTC.

V gene TRBV4-1 combines with J gene TRBJ2-7, with 10 nucleotides matching TRBD2. J was trimmed by 5 bases and V by 1 base; bases with no gene match: 17. The CDR3 length is 19 residues. From germline, CDR1 is MGHRA and CDR2 YSYEKL. CDR3 DNA sequence: TGCGCCAGCAGCCAAGGTTTAATGCTAGCGGGAGTCAGGCCGAACGAGCAGTACTTC. Encoded protein: CASSQGLMLAGVRPNEQYF.

The V and J genes are TRBV27 and TRBJ1-5; the match to TRBD1 covers 8 bases. The germline V gene encodes CDR1 MNHEY and CDR2 SMNVEV (reference sequence). Losses at the gene ends were 3 bases for V and 0 bases for J; bases not matched to a gene: 19. CDR3 length: 21 amino acids. CDR3 bases: TGTGCCAGCAGTTTCCCCCCTTTACTTGGACAGGGCAAATATAGCAATCAGCCCCAGCATTTT. It codes for CASSFPPLLGQGKYSNQPQHF.

The chain employs TRBV5-1 and TRBJ2-1; 15 nucleotides align to TRBD2. There are 18 residues in the CDR3. Germline CDR1 reads SGHRS; CDR2 reads YFSETQ. The V and J ends lost 3 bases and 0 bases, in that order; junction bases with no gene match: 4. CDR3 bases: TGCGCCAGCAGCTGGGGACTAGCGGGGGGAATCTCCTACAATGAGCAGTTCTTC. Translation: CASSWGLAGGISYNEQFF.

This clone is a singleton in its sample. The gene calls are TRBV11-1 and TRBJ1-1; 7 positions agree with TRBD1. J was trimmed by 4 bases and V by 2 bases; bases with no gene match: 7. This CDR3 contains 15 residues. CDR1 is SGHAT and CDR2 is FQDESV in the germline V gene (reference sequence). DNA for the CDR3: TGTGCCAGCAGCTTATCCCGACAGGGTGGCACTGAAGCTTTCTTT. It encodes CASSLSRQGGTEAFF.

The chain uses TRBV6-4 and TRBJ1-1, with a tentative D call TRBD1 (5 bases). Trimming cost V 6 bases and J 3 bases, with 20 bases left between them. The CDR3 runs to 16 residues. Germline V gives CDR1 MRHNA, CDR2 SNTAGT. The CDR3 sequence is CASRMGPGSMYTEAFF. In DNA form, the CDR3 reads TGTGCCAGCAGAATGGGGCCGGGGTCTATGTACACTGAAGCTTTCTTT.

The V call is TRBV6-6, the J call TRBJ2-2; D unresolved. From germline, CDR1 is MNHNY and CDR2 SVGAGI (reference sequence). The CDR3 has 15 amino acids. With 2 bases removed from V and 3 bases from J, the gap between germline ends came to 10 bases. Written as DNA, the CDR3 is TGTGCCAGCAGTTACGTGGACCCTCACACCGGGGAGCTGTTTTTT. Translated: CASSYVDPHTGELFF.

V is TRBV10-3 and J is TRBJ2-1; TRBD2 aligns across 7 bases. Looked up from germline, CDR1 is ENHRY and CDR2 is SYGVKD. V lost 2 bases to trimming and J lost 3 bases; unmatched junction nucleotides: 4. The CDR3 is 15 residues long. The CDR3 DNA reads as TGTGCCATCAGTGAGCCATGGACTAGCTACAATGAGCAGTTCTTC. Translating gives CAISEPWTSYNEQFF.

The V and J genes are TRBV27 and TRBJ1-2; 7 bases match TRBD1. The CDR3 length is 15 residues. The trim removed 7 bases at V and 8 bases at J, leaving 16 bases unmatched. Germline values: CDR1 MNHEY, CDR2 SMNVEV (reference sequence). The CDR3 sequence is CASIPTGRGGEGYTF. As DNA, the CDR3 is TGTGCCAGCATTCCGACCGGCAGGGGGGGAGAGGGCTACACCTTC.

In the case of this clone: The junction departs from germline at one end; a sequencing error may be responsible. V and J are TRBV7-9 and TRBJ2-5; D gene uncertain. CDR3 length: 16 amino acids. Germline V gives CDR1 SEHNR, CDR2 FQNEAQ (reference sequence). CDR3 nucleotides: TGTGCCAGCAGCTCAAATCGGTTAGCCTACCAGGAGACCCAGTACTTC. Translating gives CASSSNRLAYQETQYF.

The chain is built from TRBV2 and TRBJ2-3; tentatively, D is TRBD2 (6 bases). V was clipped by 8 bases and J by 2 bases, with 17 bases between them. There are 15 residues in the CDR3. Germline assignment: CDR1 SNHLY and CDR2 FYNNEI. The CDR3 bases are TGTGCCAGCGATTGGGTGGGCGGGATCACAGATACGCAGTATTTT. It yields the protein CASDWVGGITDTQYF.

The chain carries TRBV6-1 and TRBJ2-7; the match to TRBD1 covers 8 bases. J lost 3 bases, V lost 5 bases, and 9 bases had no gene match. The CDR3 sequence is 15 residues long. CDR1 is MNHNS and CDR2 is SASEGT in the germline V gene. In nucleotides, the CDR3 is TGTGCCAGCAGTTTCTGGACAGGGCCCATCTACGAGCAGTACTTC. Its translation is CASSFWTGPIYEQYF.

CDR3 in DNA: TGTGCCAGCAGTTACTCGAATTCAGGGCGAGAGCAGTACTTC. It encodes CASSYSNSGREQYF. The chain recombines TRBV6-5 with TRBJ2-7, with a possible D match to TRBD1 (5 bases). The CDR3 covers 14 residues. Germline-derived CDR1 and CDR2 are MNHEY and SVGAGI. Trimming pared 0 bases from V and 7 bases from J, leaving 13 bases between.

V and J are TRBV7-6 and TRBJ1-1; TRBD1 matches at 7 bases. The length of the CDR3 is 13 residues. The ends lost 6 bases at V and 6 bases at J; junction bases unmatched: 7. Germline V gene data show CDR1 as SGHVS and CDR2 as FNYEAQ. The CDR3: CASSFGQAAEAFF. As DNA, the CDR3 is TGTGCCAGCAGTTTCGGACAGGCCGCTGAAGCTTTCTTT.

This chain links TRBV6-6 with TRBJ1-3; D is possibly TRBD1 (5 bases). The CDR3 contains 15 residues. The germline CDR1 and CDR2 sequences are MNHNY and SVGAGI (reference sequence). The V end lost 6 bases, the J end lost 0 bases, and 12 bases lay between the germline ends. The CDR3 DNA follows: TGTGCCAGCAGGGAAGTCAGGGACTCTGGAAACACCATATATTTT. It yields the protein CASREVRDSGNTIYF.

This sequence joins TRBV19 and TRBJ1-1; tentative D call: TRBD1 (5 bases). This CDR3 has 13 residues. Germline V CDR1 and CDR2: LNHDA, SQIVND (reference sequence). V was pared by 1 base and J by 5 bases, with 8 bases between. The CDR3 nucleotides are TGTGCCAGTAGTATAGGGGGCGTTACTGAAGCTTTCTTT. This translates into CASSIGGVTEAFF.

The V call is TRBV11-2, the J call TRBJ1-1; D is uncertain. This CDR3 has 14 amino acids. Trimming took off 2 bases at V and 3 bases at J, with 10 bases between the two ends. CDR1 is SGHAT, CDR2 FQNNGV, per germline. The CDR3 is CASSLSRLYTEAFF. The CDR3 nucleotides read TGTGCCAGCAGCTTAAGCAGGCTATACACTGAAGCTTTCTTT.

The chain uses TRBV7-6 and TRBJ1-4; 11 bases map to TRBD1. The CDR3 contains 19 residues. V lost 2 bases to trimming and J lost 3 bases; unmatched junction nucleotides: 11. CDR1 and CDR2 (germline): SGHVS, FNYEAQ. The CDR3 loop reads CASSLLGQGALMANEKLFF. The CDR3 bases are TGTGCCAGCAGCTTACTAGGACAGGGGGCGTTAATGGCTAATGAAAAACTGTTTTTT.